This T cell receptor (beta chain) was documented in a study of molecular identifiers for immune sequencing clone quantification. Via MiXCR, TCRdb re-called the PCR reads, giving one row per CDR3 protein. The sample records 400,000 to 600,000 distinct CDR3 sequences, 25% being singletons. This clonotype was found a few times. The sequence was collected from a human donor in good health. Some libraries in this study had Jurkat cell RNA spiked in. The sequenced sample was naive CD8+ T cells from blood, with Jurkat cell RNA spiked in. As for subset: FACS-sorted CD8+CD4-CCR7+CD45RA+ naive T cells.

CDR3 sequence reads: CASSKQGYYGYTF. CDR3 sequence (DNA): TGTGCCAGCAGTAAACAGGGATACTATGGCTACACCTTC. The V gene is TRBV27, the J gene TRBJ1-2, with a tentative D call TRBD1 (6 bases). Germline V gene lookup returns CDR1 MNHEY and CDR2 SMNVEV (reference sequence). V was clipped by 5 bases and J by 3 bases, with 10 bases between them. This CDR3 is built from 13 residues.